Shown below are 11 T cell receptor beta chains from a single sample sequenced in a study of Ad26.COV2.S vaccination and SARS-CoV-2 variants. This table comes from immunoSEQ multiplex PCR, and its TCRdb copy is limited to in-frame clones, with some not included. The table lists under 600,000 clones, 80% to 90% of them singletons. Sample treatment: 19 received Ad26.COV2.S at low or high dose, single or two shots; 5 received placebo; per-sample allocation not given. Samples came from day 63 after the first vaccine or placebo injection. The starting material was peripheral blood, obtained in a trial of Ad26.COV2.S vaccine versus placebo. The source of these receptors is a person between 18 and 60 years old who received the Ad26.COV2.S COVID-19 vaccine or a placebo.

The chain employs TRBV11-2 and TRBJ2-5; TRBD1 agrees at 9 bases. From germline, CDR1 is SGHAT and CDR2 FQNNGV. The CDR3 covers 15 residues. Trimming cost V 1 base and J 5 bases; bases outside gene matches: 5. The CDR3: CASSLGTGVGETQYF. As DNA, the CDR3 is TGTGCCAGCAGCTTAGGGACAGGGGTGGGGGAGACCCAGTACTTC.

The chain couples TRBV11-2 to TRBJ2-4, with D maybe TRBD2 (6 bases). Germline V CDR1 and CDR2: SGHAT, FQNNGV. This CDR3 region has 16 residues. Trimming pared 1 base from V and 5 bases from J, leaving 15 bases between. In DNA form, the CDR3 reads TGTGCCAGCAGCTTAGCGGGGGTACTAGGGCAAAACATTCAGTACTTC. It specifies CASSLAGVLGQNIQYF.

V is TRBV5-1 and J is TRBJ2-5, with D maybe TRBD1 (5 bases). The germline gives CDR1 SGHRS, CDR2 YFSETQ. Trimming took 4 bases from V and 4 from J, leaving 26 bases between them. The CDR3 runs to 18 residues. The chain's CDR3 is CASSPASGIVGLGETQYF. CDR3 DNA: TGCGCCAGCAGCCCGGCTTCAGGAATAGTGGGGCTTGGAGAGACCCAGTACTTC.

V and J are TRBV9 and TRBJ2-1; the D gene is possibly TRBD1 (6 bases). This CDR3 has 16 residues. V shed 4 bases and J shed 1 base, with 15 bases lying between them. Per the germline V gene, CDR1 is SGDLS and CDR2 is YYNGEE. The CDR3 is CASSPGQTASYNEQFF. The CDR3 region has the DNA TGTGCCAGCAGCCCCGGACAGACAGCTTCCTACAATGAGCAGTTCTTC.

This clone was seen once. The rearrangement links TRBV7-8 to TRBJ2-1; TRBD2 aligns across 15 bases. Trimming took 4 bases from V and 7 from J; bases not matched to a gene: 5. This CDR3 has 16 residues. Germline-derived CDR1 and CDR2 are SGHVS and FQNEAQ. The CDR3 bases are TGTGCCAGCAGCTCCGGACTAGCGGGAGGGCCGAATGAGCAGTTCTTC. It yields the protein CASSSGLAGGPNEQFF.

The rearrangement uses TRBV5-1 and TRBJ2-1; TRBD2 agrees at 8 bases. Germline trimming cut 1 base from V and 5 bases from J; bases unmatched to any gene: 5. From germline, CDR1 is SGHRS and CDR2 YFSETQ. The CDR3 spans 15 residues. Written as DNA, the CDR3 is TGCGCCAGCAGCTTGTCACTAGCGGACAACAATGAGCAGTTCTTC. Amino acids: CASSLSLADNNEQFF. Drawing the rest from reference TRBV5-1 and TRBJ2-1, the complete variable domain is KAGVTQTPRYLIKTRGQQVTLSCSPISGHRSVSWYQQTPGQGLQFLFEYFSETQRNKGNFPGRFSGRQFSNSRSEMNVSTLELGDSALYLCASSLSLADNNEQFFGPGTRLTVL.

The chain uses TRBV28 and TRBJ1-2; 8 positions match TRBD1. With 5 bases clipped from V and 4 bases from J, the junction kept 9 bases outside the gene matches. The CDR3 is made up of 15 amino acids. Germline V CDR1 and CDR2: MDHEN, SYDVKM. The CDR3 sequence is CASSGALGQVYGYTF. The CDR3 bases are TGTGCCAGCAGTGGGGCTCTGGGACAGGTCTATGGCTACACCTTC.

DNA of the CDR3: TGTGCCAGCAGCCGGACGATGGACTTACTCCTGGATACGCAGTATTTT. Translating it yields CASSRTMDLLLDTQYF. V is TRBV9 and J is TRBJ2-3; D is perhaps TRBD2 (5 bases). CDR3 length equals 16 residues. Germline lookup yields CDR1 SGDLS and CDR2 YYNGEE. Trimming removed 4 bases at V and 6 bases at J, with 21 bases between.

V and J are TRBV19 and TRBJ2-1, with D possibly TRBD2 on 6 matching bases. Germline lookup yields CDR1 LNHDA and CDR2 SQIVND (reference sequence). The CDR3 totals 13 residues. V lost 6 bases, J lost 4 bases, and 10 bases lay in between. The CDR3 here is CASSAGTYNEQFF. The DNA of the CDR3 is TGTGCCAGTAGCGCGGGGACTTACAATGAGCAGTTCTTC. The variable domain in full, completed from reference TRBV19 and TRBJ2-1, reads DGGITQSPKYLFRKEGQNVTLSCEQNLNHDAMYWYRQDPGQGLRLIYYSQIVNDFQKGDIAEGYSVSREKKESFPLTVTSAQKNPTAFYLCASSAGTYNEQFFGPGTRLTVL.

This clone has only one observation. This sequence joins TRBV30 and TRBJ2-3; the D is unclear. The CDR3 totals 12 residues. Between the trimmed V and J ends, which lost 0 bases and 4 bases, there was a span of 5 bases. Germline V CDR1 and CDR2: GTSNPN, SVGIG (reference sequence). The CDR3 bases are TGTGCCTGGAGTGTACCACCAGATACGCAGTATTTT. It codes for CAWSVPPDTQYF.

Only one count was recorded for this clone. The chain is built from TRBV6-2 or TRBV6-3 and TRBJ1-1, with D perhaps matching TRBD1 (6 bases). The germline CDR1 and CDR2 sequences are MNHEY and SVGEGT. The CDR3 runs 15 residues. V shed 5 bases and J shed 10 bases, with 23 bases lying between them. The CDR3 is CASSNPGQPGFRAFF. The CDR3 DNA is TGTGCCAGCAGTAACCCGGGACAACCGGGATTCAGAGCTTTCTTT.